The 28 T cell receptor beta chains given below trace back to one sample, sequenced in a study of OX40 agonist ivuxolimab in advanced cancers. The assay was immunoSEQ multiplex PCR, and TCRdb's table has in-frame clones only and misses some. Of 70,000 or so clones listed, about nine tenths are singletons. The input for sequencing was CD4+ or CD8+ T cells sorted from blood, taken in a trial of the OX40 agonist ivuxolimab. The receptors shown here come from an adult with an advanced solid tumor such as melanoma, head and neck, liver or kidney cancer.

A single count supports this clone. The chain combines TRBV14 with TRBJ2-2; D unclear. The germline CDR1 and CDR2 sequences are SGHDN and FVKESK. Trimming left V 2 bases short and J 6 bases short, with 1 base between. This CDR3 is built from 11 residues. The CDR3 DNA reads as TGTGCCAGCAGCCAATCCGGGGAGCTGTTTTTT. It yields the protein CASSQSGELFF. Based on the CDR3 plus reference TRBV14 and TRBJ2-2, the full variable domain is EAGVTQFPSHSVIEKGQTVTLRCDPISGHDNLYWYRRVMGKEIKFLLHFVKESKQDESGMPNNRFLAERTGGTYSTLKVQPAELEDSGVYFCASSQSGELFFGEGSRLTVL.

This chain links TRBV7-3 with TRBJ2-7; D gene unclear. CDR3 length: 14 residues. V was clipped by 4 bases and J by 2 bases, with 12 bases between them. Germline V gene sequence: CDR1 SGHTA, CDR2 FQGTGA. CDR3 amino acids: CASSSRDSTYEQYF. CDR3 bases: TGTGCCAGCAGCTCTCGTGATAGCACCTACGAGCAGTACTTC.

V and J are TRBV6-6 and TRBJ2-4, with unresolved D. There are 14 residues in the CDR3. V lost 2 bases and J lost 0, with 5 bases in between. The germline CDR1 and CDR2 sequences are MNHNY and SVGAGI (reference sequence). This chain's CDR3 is CASSYGVAKNIQYF. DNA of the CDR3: TGTGCCAGCAGTTACGGGGTAGCCAAAAACATTCAGTACTTC.

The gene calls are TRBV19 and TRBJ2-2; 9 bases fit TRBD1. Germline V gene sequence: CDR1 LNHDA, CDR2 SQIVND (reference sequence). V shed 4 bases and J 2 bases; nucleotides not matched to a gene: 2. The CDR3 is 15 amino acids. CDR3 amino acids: CASSTDRGNTGELFF. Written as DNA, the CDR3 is TGTGCCAGTAGTACGGACAGGGGTAACACCGGGGAGCTGTTTTTT.

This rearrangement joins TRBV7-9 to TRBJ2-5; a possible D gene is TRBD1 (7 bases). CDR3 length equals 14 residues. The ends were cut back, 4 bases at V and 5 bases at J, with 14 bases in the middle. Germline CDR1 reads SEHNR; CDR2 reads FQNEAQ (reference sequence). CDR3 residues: CASSWDSGRETQYF. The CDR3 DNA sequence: TGTGCCAGCAGCTGGGACAGTGGGAGGGAGACCCAGTACTTC.

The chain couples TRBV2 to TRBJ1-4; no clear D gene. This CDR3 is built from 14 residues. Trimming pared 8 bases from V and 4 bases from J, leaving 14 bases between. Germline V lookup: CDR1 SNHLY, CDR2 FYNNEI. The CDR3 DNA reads TGTGCCAGCGGGAGAAGTCCTTATAATGAAAAACTGTTTTTT. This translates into CASGRSPYNEKLFF.

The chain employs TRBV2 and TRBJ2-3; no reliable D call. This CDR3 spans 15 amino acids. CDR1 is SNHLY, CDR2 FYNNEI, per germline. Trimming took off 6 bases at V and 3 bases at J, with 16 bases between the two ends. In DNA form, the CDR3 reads TGTGCCAGCAGCTCAGACGGAACCGGGACAGATACGCAGTATTTT. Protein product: CASSSDGTGTDTQYF.

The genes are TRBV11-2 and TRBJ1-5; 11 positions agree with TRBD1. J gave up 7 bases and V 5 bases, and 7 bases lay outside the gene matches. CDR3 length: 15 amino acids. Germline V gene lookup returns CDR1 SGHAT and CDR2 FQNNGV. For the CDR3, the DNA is TGTGCCAGCAGCCCCGGGACAGGGGGTTTGCAGCCCCAGCATTTT. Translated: CASSPGTGGLQPQHF.

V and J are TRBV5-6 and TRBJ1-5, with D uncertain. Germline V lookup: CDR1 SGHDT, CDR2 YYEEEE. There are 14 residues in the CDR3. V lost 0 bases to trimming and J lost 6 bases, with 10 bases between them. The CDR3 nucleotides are TGTGCCAGCAGCTTGGCCGTGGGTCGTCAGCCCCAGCATTTT. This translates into CASSLAVGRQPQHF.

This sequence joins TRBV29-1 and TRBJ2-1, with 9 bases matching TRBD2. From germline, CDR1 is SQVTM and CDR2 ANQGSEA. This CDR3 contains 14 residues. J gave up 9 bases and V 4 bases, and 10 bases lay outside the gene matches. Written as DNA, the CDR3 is TGCAGCGTTGTCGGTAGCGGGGGCGGGGGTGAGCAGTTCTTC. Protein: CSVVGSGGGGEQFF.

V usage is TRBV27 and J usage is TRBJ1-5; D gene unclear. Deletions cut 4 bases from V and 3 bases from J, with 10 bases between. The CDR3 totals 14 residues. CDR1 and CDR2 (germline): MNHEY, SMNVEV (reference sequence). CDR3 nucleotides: TGTGCCAGCAGTTGGGGATCCAACAATCAGCCCCAGCATTTT. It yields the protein CASSWGSNNQPQHF.

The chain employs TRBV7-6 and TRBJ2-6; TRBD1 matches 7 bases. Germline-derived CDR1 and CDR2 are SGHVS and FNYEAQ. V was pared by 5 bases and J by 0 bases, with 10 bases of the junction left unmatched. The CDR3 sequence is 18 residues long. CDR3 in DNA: TGTGCCAGCAGCCTTAGGACAGGCTCTGCCTCTGGGGCCAACGTCCTGACTTTC. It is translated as CASSLRTGSASGANVLTF.

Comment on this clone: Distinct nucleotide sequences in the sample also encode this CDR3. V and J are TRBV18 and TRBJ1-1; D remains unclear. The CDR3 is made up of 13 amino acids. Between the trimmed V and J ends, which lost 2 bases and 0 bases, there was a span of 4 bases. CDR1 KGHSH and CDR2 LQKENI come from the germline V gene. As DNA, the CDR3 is TGTGCCAGCTCACCAAATTTGAACACTGAAGCTTTCTTT. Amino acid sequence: CASSPNLNTEAFF. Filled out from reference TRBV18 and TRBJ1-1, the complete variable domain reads NAGVMQNPRHLVRRRGQEARLRCSPMKGHSHVYWYRQLPEEGLKFMVYLQKENIIDESGMPKERFSAEFPKEGPSILRIQQVVRGDSAAYFCASSPNLNTEAFFGQGTRLTVV.

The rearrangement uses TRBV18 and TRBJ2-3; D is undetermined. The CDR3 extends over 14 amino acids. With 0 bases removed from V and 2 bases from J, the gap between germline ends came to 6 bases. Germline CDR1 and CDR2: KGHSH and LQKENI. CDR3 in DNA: TGTGCCAGCTCACCACCCCGGATCACAGATACGCAGTATTTT. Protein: CASSPPRITDTQYF.

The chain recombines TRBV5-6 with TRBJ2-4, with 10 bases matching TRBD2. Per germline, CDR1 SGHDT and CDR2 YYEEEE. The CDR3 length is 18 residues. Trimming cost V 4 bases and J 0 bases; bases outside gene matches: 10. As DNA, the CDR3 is TGTGCCAGCAGCCCATCGGGACTAGCGAGATTAGCCAAAAACATTCAGTACTTC. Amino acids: CASSPSGLARLAKNIQYF.

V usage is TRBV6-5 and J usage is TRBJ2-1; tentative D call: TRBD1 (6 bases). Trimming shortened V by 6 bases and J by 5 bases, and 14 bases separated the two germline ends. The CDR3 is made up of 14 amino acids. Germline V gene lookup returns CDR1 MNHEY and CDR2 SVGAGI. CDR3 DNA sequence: TGTGCCAGCAGACGACTGGACAGAAACAATGAGCAGTTCTTC. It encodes CASRRLDRNNEQFF.

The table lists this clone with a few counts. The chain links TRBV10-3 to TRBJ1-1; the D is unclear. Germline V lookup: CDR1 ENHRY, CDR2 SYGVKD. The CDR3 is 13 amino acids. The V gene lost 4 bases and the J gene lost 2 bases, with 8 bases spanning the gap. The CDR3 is CAISVGSNTEAFF. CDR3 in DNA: TGTGCCATCAGTGTGGGCAGCAACACTGAAGCTTTCTTT.

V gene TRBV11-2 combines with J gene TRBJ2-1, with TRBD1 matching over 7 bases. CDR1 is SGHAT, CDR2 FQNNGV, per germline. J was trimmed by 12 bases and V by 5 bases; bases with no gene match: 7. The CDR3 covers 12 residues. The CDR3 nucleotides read TGTGCCAGCAGCATACAAACAGGGGTGCAGTTCTTC. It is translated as CASSIQTGVQFF.

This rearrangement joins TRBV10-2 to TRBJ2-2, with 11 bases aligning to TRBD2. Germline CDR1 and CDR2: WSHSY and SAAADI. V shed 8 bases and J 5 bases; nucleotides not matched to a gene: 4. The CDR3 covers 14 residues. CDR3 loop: CASGPSGRTGELFF. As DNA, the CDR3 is TGCGCCAGCGGGCCTAGCGGGAGGACCGGGGAGCTGTTTTTT.

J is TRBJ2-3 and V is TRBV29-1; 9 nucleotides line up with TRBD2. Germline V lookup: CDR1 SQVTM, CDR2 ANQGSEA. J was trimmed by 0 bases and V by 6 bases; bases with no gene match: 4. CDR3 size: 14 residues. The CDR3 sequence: CSVDLAGSTDTQYF. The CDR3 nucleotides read TGCAGCGTGGATCTAGCGGGAAGCACAGATACGCAGTATTTT.

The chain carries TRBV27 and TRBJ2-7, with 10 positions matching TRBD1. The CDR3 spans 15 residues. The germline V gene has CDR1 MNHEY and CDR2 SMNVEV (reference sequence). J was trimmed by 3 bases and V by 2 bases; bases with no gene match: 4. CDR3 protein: CASSLGTGAFYEQYF. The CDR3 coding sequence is TGTGCCAGCAGTTTAGGGACAGGGGCTTTCTACGAGCAGTACTTC.

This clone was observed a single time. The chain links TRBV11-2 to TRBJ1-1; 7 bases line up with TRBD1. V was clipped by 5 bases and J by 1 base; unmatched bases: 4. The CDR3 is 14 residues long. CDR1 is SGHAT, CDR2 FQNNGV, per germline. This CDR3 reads CASSPGTANTEAFF. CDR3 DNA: TGTGCCAGCAGCCCTGGGACAGCGAACACTGAAGCTTTCTTT.

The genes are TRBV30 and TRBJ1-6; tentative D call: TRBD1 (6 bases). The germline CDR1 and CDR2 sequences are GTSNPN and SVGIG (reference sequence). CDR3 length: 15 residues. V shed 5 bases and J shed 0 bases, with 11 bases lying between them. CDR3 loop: CAWSGESSYNSPLHF. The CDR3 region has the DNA TGTGCCTGGTCAGGGGAGAGCTCCTATAATTCACCCCTCCACTTT.

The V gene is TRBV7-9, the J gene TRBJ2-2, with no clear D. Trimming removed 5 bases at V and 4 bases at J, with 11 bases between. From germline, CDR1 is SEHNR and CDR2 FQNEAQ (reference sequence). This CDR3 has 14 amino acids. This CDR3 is CASSPGVSTGELFF. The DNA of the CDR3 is TGTGCCAGCAGCCCTGGGGTGAGCACCGGGGAGCTGTTTTTT.

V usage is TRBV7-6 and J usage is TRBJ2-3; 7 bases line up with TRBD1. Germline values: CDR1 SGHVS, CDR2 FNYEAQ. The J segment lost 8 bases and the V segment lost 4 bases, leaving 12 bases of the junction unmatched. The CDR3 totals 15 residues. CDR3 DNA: TGTGCCAGCAGCTCTGTCGGACAGGCGGCAGGTACGCAGTATTTT. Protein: CASSSVGQAAGTQYF. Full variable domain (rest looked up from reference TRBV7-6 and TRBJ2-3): GAGVSQSPRYKVTKRGQDVALRCDPISGHVSLYWYRQALGQGPEFLTYFNYEAQQDKSGLPNDRFSAERPEGSISTLTIQRTEQRDSAMYRCASSSVGQAAGTQYFGPGTRLTVL.

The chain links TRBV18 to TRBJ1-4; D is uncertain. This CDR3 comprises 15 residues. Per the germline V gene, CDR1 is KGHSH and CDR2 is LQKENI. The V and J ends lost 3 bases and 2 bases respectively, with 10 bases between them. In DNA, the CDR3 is TGTGCCAGCTCACCGGCGACACTTACTAATGAAAAACTGTTTTTT. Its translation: CASSPATLTNEKLFF.

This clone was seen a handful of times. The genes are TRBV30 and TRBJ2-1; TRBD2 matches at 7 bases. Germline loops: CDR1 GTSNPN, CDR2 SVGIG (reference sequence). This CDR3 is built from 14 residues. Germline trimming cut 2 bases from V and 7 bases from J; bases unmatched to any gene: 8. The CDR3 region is CAWSPAGLHNEQFF. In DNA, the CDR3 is TGTGCCTGGAGTCCAGCGGGACTTCATAATGAGCAGTTCTTC.

CDR3 sequence reads: CASSETGDSYNEQFF. The DNA for the CDR3 is TGTGCCAGCAGCGAGACAGGGGATTCCTACAATGAGCAGTTCTTC. J is TRBJ2-1 and V is TRBV11-2, with 8 nucleotides matching TRBD1. Germline CDR1 SGHAT, CDR2 FQNNGV. The V gene end was trimmed by 5 bases and the J gene end by 1 base; junction bases not matched to a gene: 4. CDR3 length: 15 residues.